Listed below are T cell receptor beta chains from one sample, sequenced in a study of human T cells and chemical hapten exposure. TCRdb analysed the RACE reads with MiXCR anew, one entry per CDR3 protein. This table holds some 39,000 distinct CDR3 sequences, more than 8% found once. The specimen was whole blood, collected in connection with sensitization to the hapten diphenylcyclopropenone (DPC). The receptors stem from a man aged 50 to 59 with alopecia areata. Some clones in this sample may be carry-over from other donors' samples. The CDR3 runs from the conserved cysteine through the conserved F or W. The order of the fields is V gene, clone size, D gene, J gene, CDR3 DNA, CDR3 protein. A D gene is named only where the DNA matches it firmly. Not all rows give a size; the values are once, few, many and, for expanded clones, a class.

TRBV2	many	NA	TRBJ2-2	TGTGCCAGCAGTGGGAACAGGGTAACCGGGGAGCTGTTTTTT	CASSGNRVTGELFF
TRBV10-3	many	NA	TRBJ2-5	TGTGCCAGTGGACATCCTCAAGAGACCCAGTACTTC	CASGHPQETQYF
TRBV7-2	few	NA	TRBJ1-4	TGTGCCAGCAGTGAACAGCCGTGGGGGCGAGGTACTAATGAAAAACTGTTTTTT	CASSEQPWGRGTNEKLFF
TRBV7-9	NA	NA	TRBJ1-5	TGTGCCAGCAGCTTGGGAGGTGTAGATCGCAATCAGCCCCAGCATTTT	CASSLGGVDRNQPQHF
TRBV10-3	many	NA	TRBJ2-7	TGTGCCATCAGTGAGACAGGGATGGGGGAGCAGTACTTC	CAISETGMGEQYF
TRBV7-6	NA	TRBD2	TRBJ2-1	TGTGCCAGCAGCTTTCAAGCGGGAGACGCCTACAATGAGCAGTTCTTC	CASSFQAGDAYNEQFF
TRBV29-1	few	NA	TRBJ2-5	TGCAGCGTTTACAGGTTCCAAGAGACCCAGTACTTC	CSVYRFQETQYF
TRBV29-1	many	TRBD2	TRBJ2-2	TGCAGCGCTGTACGCGGGGGAACGAACACCGGGGAGCTGTTTTTT	CSAVRGGTNTGELFF
TRBV30	many	NA	TRBJ2-7	TGTGCCTGGAGCCCCGGGAGCTACGAGCAGTACTTC	CAWSPGSYEQYF
TRBV7-9	few	TRBD2	TRBJ2-7	TGTGCCAGCAGCCAAAGACTAGCGTCCTCCTACGAGCAGTACTTC	CASSQRLASSYEQYF
TRBV28	NA	NA	TRBJ1-1	TGTGCCAGCAGTTCCGGGGAGGGTAGCACTGAAGCTTTCTTT	CASSSGEGSTEAFF
TRBV29-1	many	NA	TRBJ2-7	TGCAGCGTAGGAGGGACCTACGAGCAGTACTTC	CSVGGTYEQYF
TRBV18	many	TRBD1	TRBJ1-6	TGTGCCAGCTCATCAACGCCGGGACAGAATTCACCCCTCCACTTT	CASSSTPGQNSPLHF
TRBV28	many	NA	TRBJ2-4	TGTGCCAGCAGTAGCCAACAGGATTTTAACATTCAGTACTTC	CASSSQQDFNIQYF
TRBV27	once	NA	TRBJ2-1	TGTGCCAGCAGTAACCGGGACTACAATGAGCAGTTCTTC	CASSNRDYNEQFF
TRBV6-2/TRBV6-3	few	NA	TRBJ1-4	TGTGCCAGCAGTTATGGAAGCTGGGTGCATCTCTCATATGAAAAACTGTTTTTT	CASSYGSWVHLSYEKLFF
TRBV10-3	many	NA	TRBJ2-7	TGTGCCATCAGTGACCAGTCGTGGGGGGTGGAAGAGCAGTACTTC	CAISDQSWGVEEQYF
TRBV7-2	NA	TRBD2	TRBJ2-1	TGTGCCAGCAGCTACCCGGGACTAGCGGGAGGGGATGAGCAGTTCTTC	CASSYPGLAGGDEQFF
TRBV6-6	NA	NA	TRBJ1-2	TGTGCCAGCAGCCCTGACACGGTATATGGCTACACCTTC	CASSPDTVYGYTF
TRBV29-1	few	TRBD2	TRBJ2-5	TGCAGCGTGGTGACTAGCGGAGAGACCCAGTACTTC	CSVVTSGETQYF
TRBV5-1	many	TRBD2	TRBJ2-1	TGCGCCAGCAGCTTTATCCGGGAGGGATACAATGAGCAGTTCTTC	CASSFIREGYNEQFF
TRBV7-9	NA	TRBD1	TRBJ2-5	TGTGCCAGCAGCCCGGACAGGTCTAGGGAGACCCAGTACTTC	CASSPDRSRETQYF
TRBV12-3/TRBV12-4	many	NA	TRBJ1-1	TGTGCCAGCAGTTTGTCGGGAAGCTCTGAAGCTTTCTTT	CASSLSGSSEAFF
TRBV27	many	TRBD1	TRBJ1-5	TGTGCCAGCAGATACGGACAGGGAAGCAATCAGCCCCAGCATTTT	CASRYGQGSNQPQHF
TRBV6-2/TRBV6-3	many	TRBD1	TRBJ2-3	TGTGCCAGCAGCTCTTATGGCGAGACAGGGGCAGATACGCAGTATTTT	CASSSYGETGADTQYF
TRBV29-1	NA	NA	TRBJ2-5	TGCAGCGTTGATCCAGTGCGTAGCTCGGGCAGGGCGAACCAAGAGACCCAGTACTTC	CSVDPVRSSGRANQETQYF
TRBV24-1	many	TRBD1	TRBJ2-3	TGTGCCACCAGTGAACCGGGACAGGGCACAGATACGCAGTATTTT	CATSEPGQGTDTQYF
TRBV29-1	few	NA	TRBJ2-3	TGCAGCGTTGCCACGGATACGCAGTATTTT	CSVATDTQYF
TRBV4-2	many	NA	TRBJ2-1	TGTGCCAGCAGCCAAGAAGCCGGGACGACCTCCTACAATGAGCAGTTCTTC	CASSQEAGTTSYNEQFF
TRBV18	NA	NA	TRBJ2-3	TGTGCCAGCTCACTTTCACGGGGAGTTAACACAGATACGCAGTATTTT	CASSLSRGVNTDTQYF
TRBV29-1	NA	TRBD2	TRBJ2-1	TGCAGCGTTTCGGGAGGGCCGATCTACAATGAGCAGTTCTTC	CSVSGGPIYNEQFF
TRBV3-1	many	NA	TRBJ1-2	TGTGCCAGCAGCCAGGGGTATGGTGGTGGCTACACCTTC	CASSQGYGGGYTF
TRBV3-1	many	TRBD2	TRBJ2-7	TGTGCCAGCAGCGAAGGACTAGCGGCTAACTACGAGCAGTACTTC	CASSEGLAANYEQYF
TRBV20-1	NA	NA	TRBJ1-1	TGCAGTGCTAGATCCCCGGCCTCTGAAGAACCTTTCTTT	CSARSPASEEPFF
TRBV7-9	few	NA	TRBJ2-3	TGTGCCAGCAGCTTCCGGCGGGATCTCACAGATACGCAGTATTTT	CASSFRRDLTDTQYF
TRBV12-3/TRBV12-4	many	NA	TRBJ2-7	TGTGCCACCCGTCGGGGGAGCGGAGACTACGAGCAGTACTTC	CATRRGSGDYEQYF
TRBV2	few	TRBD2	TRBJ2-1	TGTGCCAGCAGTGCACCGGGACTAGCGGGAGGCAGCTCCTACAATGAGCAGTTCTTC	CASSAPGLAGGSSYNEQFF
TRBV28	few	NA	TRBJ2-3	TGTGCCAGCAGTTTAGGAGATACGCAGTATTTT	CASSLGDTQYF
TRBV18	many	TRBD2	TRBJ2-5	TGTGCCAGCTCATCGAGTCGCGGGAGAGGAGAGACCCAGTACTTC	CASSSSRGRGETQYF
TRBV12-3/TRBV12-4	many	TRBD2	TRBJ2-1	TGTGCCAGCGGGCGACTAGCGGGAGTGGGTGAGCAGTTCTTC	CASGRLAGVGEQFF
TRBV20-1	many	NA	TRBJ2-2	TGCAGTGCTAGAGAGTCGACTACGAGGAACACCGGGGAGCTGTTTTTT	CSARESTTRNTGELFF
TRBV5-1	few	TRBD1	TRBJ2-1	TGCGCCAGCAGTTCCGGGACAGGGTTAGAAGGGCAGTTCTTC	CASSSGTGLEGQFF
TRBV9	NA	TRBD1	TRBJ2-2	TGTGCCAGCAGCATTGGGGACAGGCTAAGGGCCGGGGAGCTGTTTTTT	CASSIGDRLRAGELFF
TRBV6-5	many	NA	TRBJ2-7	TGTGCCAGCAGTTCCGGGACGAAAGCCTACGAGCAGTACTTC	CASSSGTKAYEQYF
TRBV6-1	NA	NA	TRBJ1-6	TGTGCCAGCAGTGAAGAGCGGCAGGAATCACCCCTCCACTTT	CASSEERQESPLHF
TRBV4-1	many	TRBD1	TRBJ2-6	TGCGCCAGCAGCCAAGATCAATTTAGGGACAGGCTGATCTCTGGGGCCAACGTCCTGACTTTC	CASSQDQFRDRLISGANVLTF
TRBV27	NA	NA	TRBJ2-7	TGTGCCAGCAGAGGGACATCCTACGAGCAGTACTTC	CASRGTSYEQYF
TRBV6-2/TRBV6-3	few	NA	TRBJ2-3	TGTGCCAGCAAGACTGGAGGAGGCACAGATACGCAGTATTTT	CASKTGGGTDTQYF
TRBV7-2	many	NA	TRBJ1-5	TGTGCCAGCAGCAGGGGCTCTCAGCCCCAGCATTTT	CASSRGSQPQHF
TRBV7-6	NA	TRBD2	TRBJ2-1	TGTGCCAGCAGCCCAGCAAGCGGGAGTGTTAGCTATGAGCAGTTCTTC	CASSPASGSVSYEQFF
TRBV20-1	medium-sized	NA	TRBJ2-2	TGCAGTGCTAGGGACATATCGAACACCGGGGAGCTGTTTTTT	CSARDISNTGELFF
TRBV12-3/TRBV12-4	many	TRBD1	TRBJ1-6	TGTGCCAGCCGGGACAGCTCCTATAATTCACCCCTCCACTTT	CASRDSSYNSPLHF
TRBV29-1	NA	NA	TRBJ2-7	TGCAGCGTGGAGTTGCAGGGGAGAGGGTCCTACGAGCAGTACTTC	CSVELQGRGSYEQYF
TRBV6-5	NA	NA	TRBJ2-7	TGTGCCAGCAGGAGGACAGTTAGCTCCTACGAGCAGTACTTC	CASRRTVSSYEQYF
TRBV27	many	NA	TRBJ2-1	TGTGCCAGCAGTTTATTAGGGAGAACGACGTACAATGAGCAGTTCTTC	CASSLLGRTTYNEQFF
TRBV29-1	many	TRBD2	TRBJ2-7	TGCAGCACCGGGCTAGCGGGAGTTTCTTACGAGCAGTACTTC	CSTGLAGVSYEQYF
TRBV18	many	NA	TRBJ2-7	TGTGCCAGCTCACCACTGGGCAGTACCTACGAGCAGTACTTC	CASSPLGSTYEQYF
TRBV11-1	NA	NA	TRBJ2-7	TGTGCCAGCAGCTTATCGACAGTCAGCGAGCAGTACTTC	CASSLSTVSEQYF
TRBV29-1	many	TRBD2	TRBJ2-1	TGCAGCATGAGCGGGAACACCAATGAGCAGTTCTTC	CSMSGNTNEQFF